Shown below are 21 T cell receptor beta chains from a single sample sequenced in a study of PD-1 blockade in classical Hodgkin lymphoma. Brentuximab vedotin exposure varied among the patients, all of whom had relapsed after autologous stem cell transplantation. Repertoires were generated with immunoSEQ multiplex PCR, while TCRdb's copy carries only in-frame clones and drops some. The sample yields tens of thousands of clones, around 75% seen once. The specimen comprised peripheral blood mononuclear cells (PBMCs), sampled before the second cycle of nivolumab. These receptors were obtained from a human donor with classical Hodgkin lymphoma.

V usage is TRBV6-5 and J usage is TRBJ2-1; TRBD1 agrees at 7 bases. CDR3 length equals 13 residues. In germline, CDR1 is MNHEY, CDR2 SVGAGI. V was pared by 7 bases and J by 7 bases, with 7 bases of the junction left unmatched. This CDR3 reads CASTTTGWNEQFF. The DNA for the CDR3 is TGTGCCAGCACCACGACAGGGTGGAATGAGCAGTTCTTC.

J is TRBJ2-7 and V is TRBV5-6, with D perhaps TRBD1 or TRBD2 (6 bases each). This CDR3 region has 14 residues. Germline CDR1 SGHDT, CDR2 YYEEEE. Trimming took 2 bases from V and 1 from J, leaving 10 bases between them. The CDR3 sequence: CASSLTGASYEQYF. The CDR3 DNA reads TGTGCCAGCAGCTTAACGGGGGCTTCCTACGAGCAGTACTTC.

The CDR3 coding sequence is TGCGCCAGCAGCTTGAGGGCGGCCTATACGGACGAGCAGTACTTC. Amino acids: CASSLRAAYTDEQYF. This rearrangement joins TRBV5-1 to TRBJ2-7; D remains unclear. The CDR3 runs to 15 residues. CDR1 and CDR2 from the germline V gene are SGHRS and YFSETQ. V was clipped by 1 base and J by 5 bases, with 16 bases between them.

This clone was found many times. This rearrangement joins TRBV7-3 to TRBJ2-5, with D possibly matching TRBD2 (5 bases). Trimming left V 1 base short and J 4 bases short, with 10 bases between. This CDR3 has 14 residues. Germline assignment: CDR1 SGHTA and CDR2 FQGTGA. Written as DNA, the CDR3 is TGTGCCAGCAGCTTAAAAGGCAGCGGAGAGACCCAGTACTTC. This sequence encodes CASSLKGSGETQYF. The whole variable domain, remainder taken from reference TRBV7-3 and TRBJ2-5, is GAGVSQTPSNKVTEKGKYVELRCDPISGHTALYWYRQSLGQGPEFLIYFQGTGAADDSGLPNDRFFAVRPEGSVSTLKIQRTERGDSAVYLCASSLKGSGETQYFGPGTRLLVL.

The genes are TRBV14 and TRBJ1-1; D gene ambiguous. The CDR3 runs 16 residues. Germline CDR1 is SGHDN and CDR2 is FVKESK. Trimming stripped 1 base from V and 3 bases from J, with 15 bases between. Here the CDR3 DNA reads TGTGCCAGCAGCCAAGCTCTGTATGCAGTAGACACTGAAGCTTTCTTT. This translates into CASSQALYAVDTEAFF.

This rearrangement joins TRBV2 to TRBJ2-1; D is unresolved. The CDR3 is made up of 15 amino acids. V dropped 3 bases and J dropped 5 bases, with 14 bases sitting between them. Germline V gene data show CDR1 as SNHLY and CDR2 as FYNNEI. CDR3 sequence reads: CASSDGRNYDNEQFF. The CDR3 nucleotides are TGTGCCAGCAGTGATGGGCGGAATTACGACAATGAGCAGTTCTTC.

The table lists this clone with a count of one. The chain uses TRBV19 and TRBJ2-1; D is possibly TRBD1 (6 bases). The V end was cut by 8 bases, the J end by 3 bases, with 11 bases between. CDR3 length: 13 amino acids. The germline CDR1 and CDR2 sequences are LNHDA and SQIVND (reference sequence). The CDR3 region is CASGQGNYNEQFF. The CDR3 bases are TGTGCCAGTGGGCAGGGGAACTACAATGAGCAGTTCTTC.

The chain combines TRBV6-1 with TRBJ2-5, with no clear D. The germline V and J ends were trimmed by 6 bases and 5 bases, with 10 bases remaining between them. Germline CDR1 is MNHNS and CDR2 is SASEGT. This CDR3 is built from 12 residues. The CDR3 reads CASSLTRETQYF. The DNA of the CDR3 is TGTGCCAGCAGCCTCACGCGGGAGACCCAGTACTTC.

V gene TRBV19 combines with J gene TRBJ2-7; the D is unclear. The CDR3 is 15 residues long. V lost 6 bases and J lost 2, with 17 bases in between. Germline V gene sequence: CDR1 LNHDA, CDR2 SQIVND (reference sequence). DNA of the CDR3: TGTGCCAGTAGCCCCCGGTGGCAGTTTGCCTACGAGCAGTACTTC. This translates into CASSPRWQFAYEQYF.

V and J are TRBV6-1 and TRBJ2-7; D remains ambiguous. The CDR3 runs to 10 residues. V was trimmed by 4 bases and J by 11 bases, leaving 9 bases between them. Germline V gene data show CDR1 as MNHNS and CDR2 as SASEGT. The CDR3 DNA is TGTGCCAGCAGTGTCGAAAGGGAGTACTTC. As protein: CASSVEREYF.

The gene calls are TRBV27 and TRBJ1-1; D not resolved. Germline V gives CDR1 MNHEY, CDR2 SMNVEV (reference sequence). CDR3 size: 15 residues. V was cut by 2 bases and J by 0 bases, with 10 bases left in between. CDR3 DNA sequence: TGTGCCAGCAGTTTAAGCCCGAACATGAACACTGAAGCTTTCTTT. Protein sequence: CASSLSPNMNTEAFF.

The V and J genes are TRBV30 and TRBJ2-5; D is ambiguous. CDR1 and CDR2 (germline): GTSNPN, SVGIG (reference sequence). The V end was cut by 1 base, the J end by 1 base, with 7 bases between. The CDR3 spans 13 residues. CDR3 bases: TGTGCCTGGAGTGGGCAGTCCCAAGAGACCCAGTACTTC. The encoded protein is CAWSGQSQETQYF.

J is TRBJ1-5 and V is TRBV6-6; D might be TRBD1 (6 bases). V was pared by 5 bases and J by 6 bases, with 20 bases between. The CDR3 spans 16 residues. CDR1 is MNHNY and CDR2 is SVGAGI in the germline V gene (reference sequence). The CDR3 DNA reads TGTGCCAGCAGTCCCGGAGTCGGGGGCCTTGGTCAGCCCCAGCATTTT. Its protein is CASSPGVGGLGQPQHF.

The gene calls are TRBV9 and TRBJ2-3; D remains unclear. The CDR3 is 15 residues long. The V end was cut by 1 base, the J end by 6 bases, with 15 bases between. Germline values: CDR1 SGDLS, CDR2 YYNGEE. CDR3 protein: CASSVRGEVVDTQYF. The CDR3 DNA follows: TGTGCCAGCAGCGTAAGAGGTGAGGTAGTGGATACGCAGTATTTT.

The chain employs TRBV7-3 and TRBJ2-5; D might be TRBD2 (6 bases). Trimming removed 1 base at V and 0 bases at J, with 9 bases between. Looked up from germline, CDR1 is SGHTA and CDR2 is FQGTGA. The CDR3 length is 15 residues. The DNA of the CDR3 is TGTGCCAGCAGCTTAAGAGGCGGGAACCAAGAGACCCAGTACTTC. Translation gives CASSLRGGNQETQYF. Full variable domain (missing parts from reference TRBV7-3 and TRBJ2-5): GAGVSQTPSNKVTEKGKYVELRCDPISGHTALYWYRQSLGQGPEFLIYFQGTGAADDSGLPNDRFFAVRPEGSVSTLKIQRTERGDSAVYLCASSLRGGNQETQYFGPGTRLLVL.

The rearrangement uses TRBV6-6 and TRBJ2-5; a possible D gene is TRBD1 (5 bases). The CDR3 runs to 13 residues. Trimming stripped 10 bases from V and 5 bases from J, with 17 bases between. Per the germline V gene, CDR1 is MNHNY and CDR2 is SVGAGI (reference sequence). CDR3 DNA sequence: TGTGCCATTAAAGATCCAGGGCGGGAGACCCAGTACTTC. Amino acids: CAIKDPGRETQYF.

This clone was seen a few times. The CDR3 here is CAWSGRYEQYF. CDR3 DNA: TGTGCCTGGAGTGGCCGATACGAGCAGTACTTC. The chain combines TRBV30 with TRBJ2-7; D not resolved. This CDR3 is 11 amino acids long. V lost 1 base and J 4 bases, leaving 5 bases between the germline ends. Germline V gives CDR1 GTSNPN, CDR2 SVGIG (reference sequence).

This sequence joins TRBV27 and TRBJ2-7; 9 bases are shared with TRBD1. CDR1 and CDR2 (germline): MNHEY, SMNVEV (reference sequence). Trimming removed 5 bases from V and 0 bases from J; junction bases left unmatched: 17. This CDR3 comprises 19 residues. The chain's CDR3 is CASSQPTGGVYRGSYEQYF. The CDR3 nucleotides read TGTGCCAGCAGTCAACCGACAGGGGGAGTTTATAGGGGCTCCTACGAGCAGTACTTC.

The V gene is TRBV5-6, the J gene TRBJ1-5; 9 nucleotides line up with TRBD1. V gave up 4 bases and J gave up 12 bases; unmatched junction bases: 5. Germline lookup yields CDR1 SGHDT and CDR2 YYEEEE. The CDR3 has 12 residues. The CDR3 sequence: CASSAGTGIQHF. Written as DNA, the CDR3 is TGTGCCAGCAGCGCCGGGACAGGGATCCAGCATTTT.

In this sample, this clone turned up a few times. The chain recombines TRBV2 with TRBJ2-7; D not certain. The CDR3 loop spans 13 amino acids. Germline values: CDR1 SNHLY, CDR2 FYNNEI. Trimming stripped 4 bases from V and 4 bases from J, with 11 bases between. The CDR3 is CASSVARNYEQYF. The CDR3 DNA follows: TGTGCCAGCAGTGTCGCCAGAAATTACGAGCAGTACTTC.

This chain connects TRBV7-9 to TRBJ1-1; D is undetermined. The CDR3 contains 11 residues. Per the germline V gene, CDR1 is SEHNR and CDR2 is FQNEAQ (reference sequence). The CDR3 coding sequence is TGTGGGAGCAACACGTACACTGAAGCTTTCTTT. Its translation is CGSNTYTEAFF.